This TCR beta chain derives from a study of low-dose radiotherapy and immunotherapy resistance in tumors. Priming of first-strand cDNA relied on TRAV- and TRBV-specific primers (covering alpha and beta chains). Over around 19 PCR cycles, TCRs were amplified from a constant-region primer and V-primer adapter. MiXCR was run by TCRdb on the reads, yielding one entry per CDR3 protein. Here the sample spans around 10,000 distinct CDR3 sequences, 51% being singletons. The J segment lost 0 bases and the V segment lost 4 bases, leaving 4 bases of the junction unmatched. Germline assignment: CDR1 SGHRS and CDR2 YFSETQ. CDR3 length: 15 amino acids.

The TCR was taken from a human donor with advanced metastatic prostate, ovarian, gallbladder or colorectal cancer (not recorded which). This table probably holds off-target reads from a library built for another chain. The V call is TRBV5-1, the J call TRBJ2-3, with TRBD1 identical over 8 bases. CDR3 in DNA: TGCGCCAGCAGCATCACAGGGGGTAGCACAGATACGCAGTATTTT. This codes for CASSITGGSTDTQYF.